This T cell receptor (beta chain) is from a study of cytomegalovirus exposure and HLA in healthy donors. Study details: Genotyping showed around four fifths of 398 donors falling in the Caucasian-associated ancestry cluster. Study results and caveats: Researchers had no immune exposure information except CMV serostatus available.

In the PCR, 60 Vbeta and 13 Jbeta primers were used. Only in-frame clones appear in the TCRdb table, and some are missing; sequencing was by immunoSEQ multiplex PCR. Here the sample table reports 130,000 to 150,000 clones. Concerning this clone itself: The antigen remains unidentified.

V lost 4 bases, J lost 6 bases, and 15 bases stayed unmatched. The V gene's germline CDR1 is SGHKS and CDR2 YYEKEE (reference sequence). The CDR3 extends over 17 amino acids. This receptor was obtained from a male donor in good health and CMV-seronegative. Sequencing input: PBMCs. The gene calls are TRBV5-5 and TRBJ1-5; 8 positions agree with TRBD1. Here the CDR3 DNA reads TGTGCCAGCAGCATGGCCCGTGGACAGGGTTGGTCTCAGCCCCAGCATTTT. Protein: CASSMARGQGWSQPQHF.